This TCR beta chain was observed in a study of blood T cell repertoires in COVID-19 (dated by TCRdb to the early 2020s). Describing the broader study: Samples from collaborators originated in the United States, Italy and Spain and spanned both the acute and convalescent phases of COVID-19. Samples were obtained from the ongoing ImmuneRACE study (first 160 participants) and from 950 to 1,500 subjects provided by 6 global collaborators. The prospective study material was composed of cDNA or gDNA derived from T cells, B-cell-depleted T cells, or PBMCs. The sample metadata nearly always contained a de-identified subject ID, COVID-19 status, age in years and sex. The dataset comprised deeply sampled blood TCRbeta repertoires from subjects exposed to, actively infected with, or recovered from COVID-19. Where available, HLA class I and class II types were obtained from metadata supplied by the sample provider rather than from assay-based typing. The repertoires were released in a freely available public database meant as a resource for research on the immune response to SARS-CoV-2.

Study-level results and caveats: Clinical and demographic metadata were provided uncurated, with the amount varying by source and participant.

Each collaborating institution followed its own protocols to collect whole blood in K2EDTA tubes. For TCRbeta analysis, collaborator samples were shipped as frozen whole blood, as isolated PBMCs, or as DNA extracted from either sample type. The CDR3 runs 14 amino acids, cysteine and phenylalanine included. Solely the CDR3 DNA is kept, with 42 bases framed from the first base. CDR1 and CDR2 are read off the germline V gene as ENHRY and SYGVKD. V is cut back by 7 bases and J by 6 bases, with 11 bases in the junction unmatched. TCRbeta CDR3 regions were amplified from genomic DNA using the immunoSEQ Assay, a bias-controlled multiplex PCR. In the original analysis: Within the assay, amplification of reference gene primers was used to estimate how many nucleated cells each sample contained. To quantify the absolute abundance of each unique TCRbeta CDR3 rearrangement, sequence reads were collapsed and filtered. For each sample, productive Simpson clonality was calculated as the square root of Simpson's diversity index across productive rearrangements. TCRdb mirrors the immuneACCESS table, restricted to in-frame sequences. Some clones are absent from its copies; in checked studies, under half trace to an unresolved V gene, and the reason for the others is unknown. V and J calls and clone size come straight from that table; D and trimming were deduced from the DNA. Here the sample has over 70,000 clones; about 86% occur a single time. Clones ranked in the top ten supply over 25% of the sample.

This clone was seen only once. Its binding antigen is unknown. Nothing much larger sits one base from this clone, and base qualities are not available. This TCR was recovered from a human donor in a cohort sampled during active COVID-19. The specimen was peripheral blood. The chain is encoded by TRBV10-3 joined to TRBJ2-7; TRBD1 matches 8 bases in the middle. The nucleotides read TGTGCCATCACCCCGACAGGGGTGGGTCTCGAGCAGTACTTC. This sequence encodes CAITPTGVGLEQYF.